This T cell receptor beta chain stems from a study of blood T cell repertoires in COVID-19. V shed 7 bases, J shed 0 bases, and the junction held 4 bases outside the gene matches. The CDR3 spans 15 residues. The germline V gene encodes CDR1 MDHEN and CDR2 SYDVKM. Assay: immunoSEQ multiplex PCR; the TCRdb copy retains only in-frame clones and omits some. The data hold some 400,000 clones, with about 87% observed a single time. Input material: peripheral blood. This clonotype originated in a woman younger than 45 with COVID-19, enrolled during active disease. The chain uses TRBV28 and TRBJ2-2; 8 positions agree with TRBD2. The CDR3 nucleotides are TGTGCCAGCACCGCGGGGGGAGCGAACACCGGGGAGCTGTTTTTT. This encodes CASTAGGANTGELFF. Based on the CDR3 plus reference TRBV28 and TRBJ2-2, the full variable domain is DVKVTQSSRYLVKRTGEKVFLECVQDMDHENMFWYRQDPGLGLRLIYFSYDVKMKEKGDIPEGYSVSREKKERFSLILESASTNQTSMYLCASTAGGANTGELFFGEGSRLTVL.